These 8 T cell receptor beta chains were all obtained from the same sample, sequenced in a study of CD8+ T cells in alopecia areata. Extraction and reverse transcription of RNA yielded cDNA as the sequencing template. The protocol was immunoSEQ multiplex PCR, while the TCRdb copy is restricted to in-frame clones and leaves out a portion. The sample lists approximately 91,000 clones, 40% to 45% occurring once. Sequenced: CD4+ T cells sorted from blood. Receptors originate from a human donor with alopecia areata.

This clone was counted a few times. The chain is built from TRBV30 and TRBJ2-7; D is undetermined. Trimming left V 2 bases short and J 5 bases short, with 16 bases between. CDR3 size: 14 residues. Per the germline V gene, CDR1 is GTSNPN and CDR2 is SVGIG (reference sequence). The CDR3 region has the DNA TGTGCCTGGAGTATGAGCGTTCGGTGGAACGAGCAGTACTTC. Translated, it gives CAWSMSVRWNEQYF.

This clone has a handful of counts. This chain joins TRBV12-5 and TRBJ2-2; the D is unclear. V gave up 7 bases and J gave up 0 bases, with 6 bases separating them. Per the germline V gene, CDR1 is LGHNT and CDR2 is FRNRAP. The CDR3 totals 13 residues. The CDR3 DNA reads TGTGCTAGTGCCAGCTCGAACACCGGGGAGCTGTTTTTT. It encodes CASASSNTGELFF.

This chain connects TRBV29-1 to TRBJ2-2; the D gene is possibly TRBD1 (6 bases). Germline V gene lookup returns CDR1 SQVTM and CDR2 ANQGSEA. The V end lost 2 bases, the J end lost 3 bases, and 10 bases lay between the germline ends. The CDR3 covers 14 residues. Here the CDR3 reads CSVELQGHTGELFF. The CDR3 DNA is TGCAGCGTTGAACTTCAGGGGCACACCGGGGAGCTGTTTTTT.

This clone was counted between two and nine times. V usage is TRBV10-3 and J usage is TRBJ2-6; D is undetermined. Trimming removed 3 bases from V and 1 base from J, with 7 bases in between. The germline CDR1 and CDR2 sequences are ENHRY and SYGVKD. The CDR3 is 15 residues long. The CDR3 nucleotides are TGTGCCATCAGTGAAGGAGATTCTGGGGCCAACGTCCTGACTTTC. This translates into CAISEGDSGANVLTF.

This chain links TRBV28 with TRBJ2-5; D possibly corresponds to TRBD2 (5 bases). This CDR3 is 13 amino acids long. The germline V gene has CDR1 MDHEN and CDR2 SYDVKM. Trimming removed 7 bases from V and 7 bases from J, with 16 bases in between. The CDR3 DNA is TGTGCCAGCACATTGAGGGAGCTCGGGACCCAGTACTTC. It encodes CASTLRELGTQYF.

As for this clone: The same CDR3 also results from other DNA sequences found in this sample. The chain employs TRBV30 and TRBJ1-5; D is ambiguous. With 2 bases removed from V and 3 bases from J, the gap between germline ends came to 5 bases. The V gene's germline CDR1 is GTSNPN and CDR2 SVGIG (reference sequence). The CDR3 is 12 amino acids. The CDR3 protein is CAWSRDNQPQHF. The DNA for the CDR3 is TGTGCCTGGAGTAGGGACAATCAGCCCCAGCATTTT. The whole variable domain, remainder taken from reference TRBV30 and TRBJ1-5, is SQTIHQWPATLVQPVGSPLSLECTVEGTSNPNLYWYRQAAGRGLQLLFYSVGIGQISSEVPQNLSASRPQDRQFILSSKKLLLSDSGFYLCAWSRDNQPQHFGDGTRLSIL.

CDR3 in amino acids: CAICRVDTEAFF. CDR3 bases: TGTGCCATATGCAGGGTGGACACTGAAGCTTTCTTT. This rearrangement joins TRBV28 to TRBJ1-1; D perhaps matches TRBD1 (5 bases). CDR3 size: 12 residues. Germline V gives CDR1 MDHEN, CDR2 SYDVKM. Trimming stripped 10 bases from V and 3 bases from J, with 12 bases between.

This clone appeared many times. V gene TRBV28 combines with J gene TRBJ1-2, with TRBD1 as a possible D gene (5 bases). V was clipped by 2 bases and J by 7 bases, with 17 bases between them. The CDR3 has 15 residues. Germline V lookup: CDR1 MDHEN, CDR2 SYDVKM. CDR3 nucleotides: TGTGCCAGCAGTTTAATGGATCGGGGGAGGGGTGGCTACACCTTC. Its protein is CASSLMDRGRGGYTF.